This T cell receptor (beta chain) was identified during a study of breast tumors, draining lymph nodes, adjacent tissues. V lost 4 bases and J 6 bases, leaving 13 bases between the germline ends. CDR1 is SGDLS and CDR2 is YYNGEE in the germline V gene. CDR3 size: 13 residues. Regarding the study as a whole: Most tumor T cells seemingly derive from lymph node, then expand in tumor. Data only fit, rather than demonstrated, lymph node origin of most tumor T cells. Tumor repertoires ranked between lymph nodes and nontumor tissue in diversity, with V and J gene preferences. Compared with basal-like, luminal-like tumors shared significantly more repertoire with nontumor tissue.

The lymph nodes were axillary draining lymph nodes from breast cancer patients. Notes on this clonotype: Its target is unknown.

TCRdb processed the multiplex PCR reads anew with MiXCR; each CDR3 protein has one entry. The profile shows under 85,000 distinct CDR3 sequences, roughly a fifth of them singletons. The sequence was collected from a female donor with breast cancer. Some clones in this sample may be carry-over from other donors' samples. The chain joins TRBV9 to TRBJ1-2; no clear D. The material sequenced was axillary lymph node tissue. CDR3 DNA sequence: TGTGCCAGCAGCCCACACTTGGACCATGGCTACACCTTC. Translation: CASSPHLDHGYTF.